The 3 T cell receptor beta chains below all came from one sample that was sequenced in a study of blood T cell repertoires in COVID-19 (dated by TCRdb to about 2020). Libraries were built with the immunoSEQ multiplex PCR assay. In its TCRdb copy, this immuneACCESS table keeps in-frame sequences only and misses some clones. Where compared with another copy, unresolved V genes explain less than half of these, and the others have no known cause. This sample gives some 450,000 clones in total; about nine tenths of them show up just once. The ten largest make up about 12% of the sample. Sequences were obtained from peripheral blood. The receptors were sampled from a woman between 45 and 60 years old with COVID-19, enrolled during active disease.

The chain is built from TRBV30 and TRBJ1-2, with 12 bases identical to TRBD1. The CDR3 sequence is 14 residues long. The junction had 7 bases not matched to a gene; V was cut back by 3 bases and J by 8 bases. Germline V gives CDR1 GTSNPN, CDR2 SVGIG (reference sequence). The CDR3 protein is CAWSRDRGRRGYTF. The CDR3 nucleotides read TGTGCCTGGAGCCGGGACAGGGGGCGGAGGGGCTACACCTTC.

This clone was recorded only once. The chain couples TRBV11-2 to TRBJ1-5; 10 bases agree with TRBD1. The germline gives CDR1 SGHAT, CDR2 FQNNGV. The CDR3 loop spans 13 amino acids. Germline trimming cut 5 bases from V and 6 bases from J; bases unmatched to any gene: 1. The CDR3 nucleotides read TGTGCCAGCAGCCGGGACAGGGGTCAGCCCCAGCATTTT. Its translation is CASSRDRGQPQHF.

V is TRBV19 and J is TRBJ2-2, with 8 bases aligning to TRBD1. The germline V gene has CDR1 LNHDA and CDR2 SQIVND (reference sequence). The V gene end was trimmed by 3 bases and the J gene end by 8 bases; junction bases not matched to a gene: 8. The CDR3 has 15 residues. CDR3 sequence reads: CASSIGQGPMGELFF. The CDR3 DNA sequence: TGTGCCAGTAGTATTGGACAGGGACCTATGGGGGAGCTGTTTTTT.